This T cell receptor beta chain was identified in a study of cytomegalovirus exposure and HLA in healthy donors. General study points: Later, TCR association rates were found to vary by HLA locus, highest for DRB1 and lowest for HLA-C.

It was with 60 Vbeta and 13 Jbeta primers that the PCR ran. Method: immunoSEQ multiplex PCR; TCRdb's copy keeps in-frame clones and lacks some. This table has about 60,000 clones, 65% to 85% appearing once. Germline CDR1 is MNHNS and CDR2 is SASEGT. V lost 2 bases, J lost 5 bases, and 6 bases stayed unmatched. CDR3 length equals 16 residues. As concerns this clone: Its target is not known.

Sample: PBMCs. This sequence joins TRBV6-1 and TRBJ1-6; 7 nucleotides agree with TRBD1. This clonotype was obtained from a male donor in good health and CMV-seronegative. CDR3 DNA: TGTGCCAGCAGTGAACAGGGGACAGAAAATAATTCACCCCTCCACTTT. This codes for CASSEQGTENNSPLHF.